A selection of T cell receptor beta chains follows, all from one sample in a study of cytomegalovirus exposure and HLA in healthy donors. Clones were read by immunoSEQ multiplex PCR, and TCRdb kept only the in-frame ones, dropping some. The data contain fewer than 120,000 clones, around 80% of them singletons. Material for sequencing was PBMCs. The receptors were sampled from a man aged 30-40 years in good health and CMV-seropositive. CDR3s include the opening cysteine and the closing phenylalanine or tryptophan. The D gene is left open where the match is weak. Where a row states a size, it is once, few, many or the class of an expanded clone; other rows omit it.

j_call d_call clone_size v_call cdr3_nt cdr3_aa
TRBJ2-3 TRBD2 - TRBV19 TGTGCCAGTAGTATCCCTAGCGGGGGGGCGAGTGCGCAGTATTTT CASSIPSGGASAQYF
TRBJ1-1 - once TRBV2 TGTGCCAGCAGTGTTAGCCAGGGTGACACTGAAGCTTTCTTT CASSVSQGDTEAFF
TRBJ2-2 - - TRBV5-1 TGCGCCAGCAGCTTGCCAGGGGTGGACACCGGGGAGCTGTTTTTT CASSLPGVDTGELFF
TRBJ1-2 - - TRBV2 TGTGCCAGCAGTGAAGGTATCCCCCTTTACTATGGCTACACCTTC CASSEGIPLYYGYTF
TRBJ2-1 TRBD2 - TRBV27 TGTGCCAGCAGTCCGCCGGGGGGGCGGACATACAATGAGCAGTTCTTC CASSPPGGRTYNEQFF
TRBJ1-2 - - TRBV27 TGTGCCAGCAGAAGTTCAGGGGAAGGCTACACCTTC CASRSSGEGYTF
TRBJ2-3 - - TRBV2 TGTGCCAGCAGTGAGTTCGCGGGGTTCACAGATACGCAGTATTTT CASSEFAGFTDTQYF
TRBJ2-3 TRBD2 - TRBV15 TGTGCCACCAGCAGTTCACTCTTTAGCGGGGGGGCCTTTAGCACAGATACGCAGTATTTT CATSSSLFSGGAFSTDTQYF
TRBJ2-6 - - TRBV18 TGTGCCAGCTCACCACGAACGGGCTCTGGGGCCAACGTCCTGACTTTC CASSPRTGSGANVLTF
TRBJ1-2 - - TRBV28 TGTGCCAGCCTTGAATCAGGGCAAGGAGGGAACTATGGCTACACCTTC CASLESGQGGNYGYTF
TRBJ1-5 - once TRBV29-1 TGCAGCGTAGCAACAGGGAGCCAACAGCCCCAGCATTTT CSVATGSQQPQHF
TRBJ1-2 - - TRBV7-9 TGTGCCGCGAGCGGTTCCAACTATGGCTACACCTTC CAASGSNYGYTF
TRBJ1-4 - few TRBV6-5 TGTGCCAGCACCCACCGAGGGGGAACTAATGAAAAACTGTTTTTT CASTHRGGTNEKLFF
TRBJ2-2 TRBD1 - TRBV7-3 TGTGCCAGCAGCTCTGGACAGGAACAGTTTTTT CASSSGQEQFF
TRBJ2-1 - - TRBV9 TGTGCCAGCAGCGTAGGACTAGCCTACAATGAGCAGTTCTTC CASSVGLAYNEQFF
TRBJ2-6 - - TRBV19 TGTGCCAGTAGTGTCAACTCTGGGGCCAACGTCCTGACTTTC CASSVNSGANVLTF
TRBJ2-3 - - TRBV4-3 TGCGCCAGCAGCCAAGATAAATTCGAGACAGATACGCAGTATTTT CASSQDKFETDTQYF
TRBJ1-1 TRBD1 - TRBV29-1 TGCAGCGTTGAGTCAGGGGGTGACACTGAAGCTTTCTTT CSVESGGDTEAFF
TRBJ1-2 - - TRBV6-1 TGTGCCAGCAAGCTAGGACAGCCCGTGGGCTACACCTTC CASKLGQPVGYTF
TRBJ1-6 - - TRBV25-1 TGTGCCAGCGGACAGATTGAGAATTCACCCCTCCACTTT CASGQIENSPLHF
TRBJ2-7 TRBD2 few TRBV6-6 TGTGCCAGCACTCTCAGCGGGGGCTACGAGCAGTACTTC CASTLSGGYEQYF
TRBJ2-1 - - TRBV18 TGTGCCAGCTCACCACCGGGGCAGGTGTACAATGAGCAGTTCTTC CASSPPGQVYNEQFF
TRBJ2-1 TRBD1 - TRBV5-4 TGTGCCAGCAGGCCTACAGGGGGTGAGCAGTTCTTC CASRPTGGEQFF
TRBJ2-5 TRBD2 once TRBV4-1 TGCGCCAGCAGCCAACTAGCGGGGGGATTGAAGACCCAGTACTTC CASSQLAGGLKTQYF
TRBJ2-2 TRBD2 - TRBV2 TGTGCCAGCAACCGCCGTGCGGGGGACACCGGGGAGCTGTTTTTT CASNRRAGDTGELFF
TRBJ1-2 - - TRBV6-6 TGTGCCAGCAGTTACGAGGCAGCAAACTATGGCTACACCTTC CASSYEAANYGYTF
TRBJ2-3 TRBD2 - TRBV19 TGTGCCAGTAGTGTGCGCGGGTTATCGGGACTAGCGGGGATCACAGATACGCAGTATTTT CASSVRGLSGLAGITDTQYF
TRBJ2-7 TRBD2 - TRBV11-2 TGTGCCAGCAGCTTAGGCGCGGGGGGCTACGAGCAGTACTTC CASSLGAGGYEQYF
TRBJ1-1 TRBD1 once TRBV28 TGTGCCAGCAGTTACAGGGGGCTCTCCACTGAAGCTTTCTTT CASSYRGLSTEAFF
TRBJ1-2 - - TRBV18 TGTGCCAGCTCACCATCCCGTAAGACGGGTGGCTATGGCTACACCTTC CASSPSRKTGGYGYTF
TRBJ2-6 TRBD2 - TRBV5-6 TGTGCCAGCACCCCTGCGGGGGGGACCGGGGCCAACGTCCTGACTTTC CASTPAGGTGANVLTF
TRBJ1-2 - - TRBV15 TGTGCCACCAGCAGAGTGGTAGGAGGGGGGGATGGCTACACCTTC CATSRVVGGGDGYTF
TRBJ1-3 TRBD1 - TRBV2 TGTGCCAGCAGTGGCACCGGGACAGCTGGAAACACCATATATTTT CASSGTGTAGNTIYF
TRBJ1-1 - once TRBV27 TGTGCCAGCAGTTTAGCTCGAGGTACTGAAGCTTTCTTT CASSLARGTEAFF
TRBJ2-5 - - TRBV6-5 TGTGCCAGCAGTTACTCGGCCAGGGAAGAGACCCAGTACTTC CASSYSAREETQYF
TRBJ1-5 - - TRBV18 TGTGCCAGCTCACCAAGGGGGGGGAGGCCCCAGCATTTT CASSPRGGRPQHF
TRBJ1-1 - - TRBV10-2 TGCGCCAGCAGTGTCAGGGTCAACACTGAAGCTTTCTTT CASSVRVNTEAFF